This T cell receptor (beta chain) was sequenced during a study of T cells in Graves' hyperthyroidism and ophthalmopathy. Authors of the study amplified TCR beta CDR3 regions from RNA transcripts. First-round RT-PCR of the TCR CDR3 relied on the HTBI primer set. Using its own MiXCR run on the multiplex PCR reads, TCRdb lists one record per CDR3 protein. Counted here are approximately 530,000 distinct CDR3 sequences, 15% to 20% occurring once; the ten biggest clones make up over 45%. Criteria for exclusion of patients were uncontrolled infection, other autoimmune disease, pregnancy or lactation. Clinicians diagnosed patients from clinical symptoms, serum thyroxine and TRAb, thyroid ultrasound and orbital computed tomography. The sequence was obtained from a man aged 35-49 years with Graves' ophthalmopathy. Sequenced material: blood.

The CDR3 loop reads CASTWSSVTEAFF. The CDR3 DNA is TGTGCCAGCACCTGGAGTTCGGTTACTGAAGCTTTCTTT. J is TRBJ1-1 and V is TRBV7-2; D ambiguous. V was clipped by 7 bases and J by 5 bases, with 14 bases between them. Per germline, CDR1 SGHTA and CDR2 FQGNSA. The CDR3 contains 13 residues.